This TCR beta chain originates from a study of T cells in Graves' hyperthyroidism and ophthalmopathy. Amplification of TCR beta CDR3 regions was performed using RNA transcripts as template. HTBI primers were the set used in a first-round RT-PCR of the TCR CDR3. TCRdb analysed the multiplex PCR reads with MiXCR anew, one entry per CDR3 protein. The table records over 300,000 distinct CDR3 sequences, about 15% of them present only once. Many counts were recorded for this clonotype. The CDR3 length is 12 residues. Germline V gene data show CDR1 as SGHTS and CDR2 as YDEGEE. The V end lost 4 bases, the J end lost 5 bases, and 9 bases lay between the germline ends. Newly diagnosed patients aged 18 to 65 had hyperthyroidism of under 2 months' duration. Thyroid ultrasound and orbital computed tomography, with clinical symptoms and serum thyroxine and TRAb, informed diagnoses. PBMCs came from more than 8.5 ml fresh peripheral blood.

The clonotype was recovered from a woman aged 60-75 years with Graves' hyperthyroidism. The sequencing sample was made of blood. This rearrangement joins TRBV5-8 to TRBJ1-1; D is undetermined. CDR3 in amino acids: CASSGRSTEAFF. The CDR3 coding sequence is TGTGCCAGCAGCGGCAGGAGTACTGAAGCTTTCTTT.